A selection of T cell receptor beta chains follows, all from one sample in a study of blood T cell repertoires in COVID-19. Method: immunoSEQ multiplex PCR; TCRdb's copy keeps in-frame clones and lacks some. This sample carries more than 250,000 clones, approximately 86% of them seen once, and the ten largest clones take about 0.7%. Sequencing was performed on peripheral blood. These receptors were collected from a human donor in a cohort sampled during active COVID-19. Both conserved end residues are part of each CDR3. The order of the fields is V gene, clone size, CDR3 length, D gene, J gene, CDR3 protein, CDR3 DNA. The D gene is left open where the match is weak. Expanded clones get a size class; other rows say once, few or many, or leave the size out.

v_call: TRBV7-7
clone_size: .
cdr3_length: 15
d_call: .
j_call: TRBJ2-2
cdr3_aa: CASSPTRADTGELFF
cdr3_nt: TGTGCCAGCAGCCCAACTAGAGCGGACACCGGGGAGCTGTTTTTT

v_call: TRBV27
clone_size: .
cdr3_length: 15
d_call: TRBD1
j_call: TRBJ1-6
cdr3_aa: CASSLGTVINSPLHF
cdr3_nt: TGTGCCAGCAGTTTAGGGACAGTCATTAATTCACCCCTCCACTTT

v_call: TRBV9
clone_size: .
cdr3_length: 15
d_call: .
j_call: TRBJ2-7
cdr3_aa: CASSVDGGYPDEQYF
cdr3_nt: TGTGCCAGCAGCGTAGATGGGGGCTACCCGGACGAGCAGTACTTC

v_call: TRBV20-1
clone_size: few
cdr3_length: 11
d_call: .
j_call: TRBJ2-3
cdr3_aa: CSAREGGTQYF
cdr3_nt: TGCAGTGCTAGAGAGGGAGGTACGCAGTATTTT

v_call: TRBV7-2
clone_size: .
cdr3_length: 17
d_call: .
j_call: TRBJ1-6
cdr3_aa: CASSPAGLSSYNSPLHF
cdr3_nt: TGTGCCAGCAGCCCCGCAGGGCTAAGCTCCTATAATTCACCCCTCCACTTT

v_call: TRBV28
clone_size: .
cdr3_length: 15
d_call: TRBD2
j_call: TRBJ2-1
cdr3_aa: CASSFEREAHNEQFF
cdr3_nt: TGTGCCAGCAGTTTTGAGCGGGAGGCCCACAATGAGCAGTTCTTC

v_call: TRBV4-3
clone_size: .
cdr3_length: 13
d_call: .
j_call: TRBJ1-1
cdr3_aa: CASSLNMNTEAFF
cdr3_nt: TGCGCCAGCAGCCTTAACATGAACACTGAAGCTTTCTTT

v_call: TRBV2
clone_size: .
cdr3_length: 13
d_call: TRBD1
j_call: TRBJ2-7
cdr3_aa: CASSTDRGGEQYF
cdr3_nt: TGTGCCAGCAGCACCGACAGGGGAGGCGAGCAGTACTTC

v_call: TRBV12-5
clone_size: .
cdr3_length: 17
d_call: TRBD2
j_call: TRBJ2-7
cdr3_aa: CASGLPPGLAGVREQYF
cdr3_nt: TGTGCTAGTGGTTTGCCCCCGGGACTAGCGGGAGTGCGAGAGCAGTACTTC

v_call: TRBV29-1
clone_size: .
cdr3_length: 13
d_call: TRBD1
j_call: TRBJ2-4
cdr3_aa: CSVEDQGQSGQYF
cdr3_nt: TGCAGCGTTGAAGATCAGGGACAGTCAGGACAGTACTTC

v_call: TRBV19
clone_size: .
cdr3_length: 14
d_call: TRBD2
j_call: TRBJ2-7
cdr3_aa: CASRPTGTSGKQYF
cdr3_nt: TGTGCCAGTAGACCAACCGGGACTAGCGGGAAGCAGTACTTC

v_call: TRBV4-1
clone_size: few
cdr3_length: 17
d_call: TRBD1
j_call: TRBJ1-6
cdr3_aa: CASSRTPGQGLNSPLHF
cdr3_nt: TGCGCCAGCAGCCGAACTCCGGGACAGGGTCTAAATTCACCCCTCCACTTT

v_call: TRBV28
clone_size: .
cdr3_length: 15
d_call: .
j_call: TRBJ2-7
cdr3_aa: CASSPQDMWMGEQYF
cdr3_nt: TGTGCCAGCAGTCCACAGGACATGTGGATGGGCGAGCAGTACTTC

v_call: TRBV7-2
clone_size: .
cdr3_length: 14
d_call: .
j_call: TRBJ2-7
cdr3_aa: CASSFGGSSYEQYF
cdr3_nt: TGTGCCAGCAGCTTCGGGGGAAGCTCCTACGAGCAGTACTTC

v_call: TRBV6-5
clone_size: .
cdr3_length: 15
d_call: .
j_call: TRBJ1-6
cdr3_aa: CASRVWDSPNSPLHF
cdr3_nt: TGTGCCAGCAGGGTTTGGGACTCACCGAATTCACCCCTCCACTTT

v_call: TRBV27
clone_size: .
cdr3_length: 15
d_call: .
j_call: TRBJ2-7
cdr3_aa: CASSSIPGSPYEQYF
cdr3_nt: TGTGCCAGCAGTTCCATCCCAGGAAGCCCCTACGAGCAGTACTTC

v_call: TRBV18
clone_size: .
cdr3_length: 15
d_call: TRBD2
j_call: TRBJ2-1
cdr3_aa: CASSPGTSAGWEQFF
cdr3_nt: TGTGCCAGCTCACCTGGGACTAGCGCCGGGTGGGAGCAGTTCTTC

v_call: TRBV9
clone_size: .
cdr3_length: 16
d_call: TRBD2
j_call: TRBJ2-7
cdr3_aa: CASSVAGAGAQYEQYF
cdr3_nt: TGTGCCAGCAGCGTAGCTGGAGCGGGAGCGCAATACGAGCAGTACTTC

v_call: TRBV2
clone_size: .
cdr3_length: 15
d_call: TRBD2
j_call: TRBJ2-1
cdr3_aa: CASSPGLAGYNEQFF
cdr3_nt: TGTGCCAGCAGCCCGGGACTAGCGGGATACAATGAGCAGTTCTTC

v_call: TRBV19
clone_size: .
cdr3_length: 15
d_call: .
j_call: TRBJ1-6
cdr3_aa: CASSIGEVLGSPLHF
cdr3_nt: TGTGCCAGTAGTATAGGGGAGGTTCTTGGGTCACCCCTCCACTTT

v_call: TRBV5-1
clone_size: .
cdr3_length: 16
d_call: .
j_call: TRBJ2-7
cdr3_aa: CASSPEGLATTYEQYF
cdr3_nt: TGCGCCAGCAGCCCGGAGGGGCTAGCGACTACCTACGAGCAGTACTTC

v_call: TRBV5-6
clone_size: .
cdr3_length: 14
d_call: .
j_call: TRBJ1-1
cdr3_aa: CASSPMGPTTEAFF
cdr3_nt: TGTGCCAGCAGCCCAATGGGGCCCACCACTGAAGCTTTCTTT